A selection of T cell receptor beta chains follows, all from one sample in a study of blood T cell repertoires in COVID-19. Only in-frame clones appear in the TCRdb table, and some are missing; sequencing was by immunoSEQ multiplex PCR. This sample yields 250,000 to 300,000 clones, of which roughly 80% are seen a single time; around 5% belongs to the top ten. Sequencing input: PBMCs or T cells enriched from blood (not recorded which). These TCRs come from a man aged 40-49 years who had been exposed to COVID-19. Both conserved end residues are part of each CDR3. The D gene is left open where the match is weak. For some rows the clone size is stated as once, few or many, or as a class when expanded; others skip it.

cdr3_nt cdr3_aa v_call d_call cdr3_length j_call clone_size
TGTGCTACCCAGGGGCGCACAGATACGCAGTATTTT CATQGRTDTQYF TRBV12-5 - 12 TRBJ2-3 -
TGTGCCAGCAGCTTCCTCGGACAGGGCGGCCAAGCCCCCCAAGAGACCCAGTACTTC CASSFLGQGGQAPQETQYF TRBV28 TRBD1 19 TRBJ2-5 -
TGTGCCAGCAGCCGAGGGGGTTTAACTGAAGCTTTCTTT CASSRGGLTEAFF TRBV7-6 - 13 TRBJ1-1 -
TGCGCCAGCAGCTTATACAGGGGGCGCGGGAGCCACGAGCAGTACTTC CASSLYRGRGSHEQYF TRBV5-1 TRBD1 16 TRBJ2-7 -
TGTGCCAGCAGCGTTGGGACAGCGGGAGCTTTCTTT CASSVGTAGAFF TRBV3-1/TRBV3-2 TRBD1 12 TRBJ1-1 -
TGTGCCAGCAGCTTGGACAGGGGATTGAACACTGAAGCTTTCTTT CASSLDRGLNTEAFF TRBV5-4 TRBD1 15 TRBJ1-1 -
TGTGCCAGCAGCTTAACTCTGGAGACCCAGTACTTC CASSLTLETQYF TRBV7-2 - 12 TRBJ2-5 -
TGTGCCAGCTACCGACAGGATACCTACGAGCAGTACTTC CASYRQDTYEQYF TRBV6-5 - 13 TRBJ2-7 many
TGTGCCAGCAGCCCTTGGACGGGAGTCTACGAGCAGTACTTC CASSPWTGVYEQYF TRBV7-9 - 14 TRBJ2-7 -
TGTGCCAGCAGCTTAGGGACAGGGGGCATCGGCAATCAGCCCCAGCATTTT CASSLGTGGIGNQPQHF TRBV7-9 TRBD1 17 TRBJ1-5 few
TGTGCCAGCAGTCCCCGTGGAGGGCCTTATAGCAATCAGCCCCAGCATTTT CASSPRGGPYSNQPQHF TRBV6-6 - 17 TRBJ1-5 few
TGCGCCAGCAGCTTTGACACAGGGGCCACTGTTTATGGCTACACCTTC CASSFDTGATVYGYTF TRBV5-1 TRBD1 16 TRBJ1-2 -
TGTGCCATCAGTGAGTCACATAGCGGGATAAGCGAGCAGTACTTC CAISESHSGISEQYF TRBV10-3 TRBD2 15 TRBJ2-7 -
TGTGCTAGTTTAGGTGGCCTAGCGGACAAGCAGTACTTC CASLGGLADKQYF TRBV12-5 TRBD2 13 TRBJ2-7 -
TGTGCCAGTAGCCAGACTTATGAGCAGTTCTTC CASSQTYEQFF TRBV19 - 11 TRBJ2-1 -
TGTGCCAGAACCCCCGGGACATTACTTCGGAGCTCCTACGAGCAGTACTTC CARTPGTLLRSSYEQYF TRBV3-1/TRBV3-2 - 17 TRBJ2-7 -
TGTGCCAGCGTGGGGGAGAGGGGGGGCCCAGAGACCCAGTACTTC CASVGERGGPETQYF TRBV2 - 15 TRBJ2-5 -
TGTGCCAGCAACGTAAGGGTTGAACAGGGATGGAAACTGTTTTTT CASNVRVEQGWKLFF TRBV21-1 - 15 TRBJ1-4 -
TGTGCCACCAGCAGACTAGGACAGGGGTGGTCCTACGAGCAGTACTTC CATSRLGQGWSYEQYF TRBV15 TRBD1 16 TRBJ2-7 -
TGTGCCAGCGCGACAGGTCGGCGCGAGCAGTACTTC CASATGRREQYF TRBV13 - 12 TRBJ2-7 -
TGTGCCAGCAGCCAAGCCCTGACTAGCAGTGAGACCCAGTACTTC CASSQALTSSETQYF TRBV3-1/TRBV3-2 TRBD2 15 TRBJ2-5 -
TGTGCCAGCAGCCAGATACAGGGGGCGATGAACACTGAAGCTTTCTTT CASSQIQGAMNTEAFF TRBV28 TRBD1 16 TRBJ1-1 few
TGTGCCAGCAGCTCCCCCGGGACAGCCCAGAGGGATACGCAGTATTTT CASSSPGTAQRDTQYF TRBV7-9 TRBD1 16 TRBJ2-3 -
TGTGCCAGCAGTGAAGTTCGGGGTTCGTCCTACGAGCAGTACTTC CASSEVRGSSYEQYF TRBV6-1 - 15 TRBJ2-7 few
TGTGCCAGCAGCCAAGATCGTCTTGCAGGACAGGGGAATACGAACACTGAAGCTTTCTTT CASSQDRLAGQGNTNTEAFF TRBV3-1/TRBV3-2 TRBD1 20 TRBJ1-1 -
TGTGCCAGCAGCTTAGGTTGGGACAGGGTAGACCTCTTCACCTTC CASSLGWDRVDLFTF TRBV7-9 TRBD1 15 TRBJ1-2 -
TGTGCCAGCAGCTTTCAGGGCAGGGGCGCAGATACGCAGTATTTT CASSFQGRGADTQYF TRBV7-9 - 15 TRBJ2-3 -
TGTGCCAGCGCGGGGGGACTAGCTTTCTCTGGGGCCAACGTCCTGACTTTC CASAGGLAFSGANVLTF TRBV2 TRBD2 17 TRBJ2-6 few
TGTGCCAGCAGACAGGGAGGGTTCACCGCTGAAGCTTTCTTT CASRQGGFTAEAFF TRBV6-5 - 14 TRBJ1-1 -
TGTGCCAGCAGTCCGACTAGCGGGAGGGGTCAGACCCAGTACTTC CASSPTSGRGQTQYF TRBV9 TRBD2 15 TRBJ2-5 -
TGTGCCAGCAGCCCCCTTCGAAGACGGAGTACTATAGATGAGCAGTTCTTC CASSPLRRRSTIDEQFF TRBV7-2 - 17 TRBJ2-1 -